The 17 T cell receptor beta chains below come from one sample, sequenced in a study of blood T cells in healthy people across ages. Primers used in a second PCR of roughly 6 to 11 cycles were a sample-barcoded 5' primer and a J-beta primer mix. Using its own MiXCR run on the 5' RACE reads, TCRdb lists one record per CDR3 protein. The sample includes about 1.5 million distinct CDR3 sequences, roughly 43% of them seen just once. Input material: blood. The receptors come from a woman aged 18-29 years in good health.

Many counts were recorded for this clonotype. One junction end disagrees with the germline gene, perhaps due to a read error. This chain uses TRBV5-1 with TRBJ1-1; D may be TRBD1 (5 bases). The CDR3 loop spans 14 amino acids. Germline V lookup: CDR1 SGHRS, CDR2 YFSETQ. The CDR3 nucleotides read TGTGCCAGCAGTTTGGTGGGGGGGAACACTGAAGCTTTCTTT. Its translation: CASSLVGGNTEAFF.

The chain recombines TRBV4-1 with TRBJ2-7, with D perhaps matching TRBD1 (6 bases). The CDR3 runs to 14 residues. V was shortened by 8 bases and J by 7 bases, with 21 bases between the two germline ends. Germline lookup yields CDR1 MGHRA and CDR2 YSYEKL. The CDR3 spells CASGPYRGHWEQYF. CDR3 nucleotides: TGCGCCAGCGGGCCTTACCGGGGACATTGGGAGCAGTACTTC.

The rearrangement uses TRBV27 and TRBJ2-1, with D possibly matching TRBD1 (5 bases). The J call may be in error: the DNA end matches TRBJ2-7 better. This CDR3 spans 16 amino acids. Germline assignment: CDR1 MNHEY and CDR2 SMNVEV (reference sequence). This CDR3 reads CASSSSRQLSYNEQYF. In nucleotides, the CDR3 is TGTGCCAGCAGTTCATCCAGACAGCTCTCCTACAATGAGCAGTACTTC.

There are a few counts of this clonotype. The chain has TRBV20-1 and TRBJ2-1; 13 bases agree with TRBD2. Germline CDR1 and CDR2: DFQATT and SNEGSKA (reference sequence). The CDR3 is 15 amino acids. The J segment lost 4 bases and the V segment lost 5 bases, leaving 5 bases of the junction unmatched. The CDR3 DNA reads TGCAGTGCTTCACTAGCGGGAGGGCCGTACAATGAGCAGTTCTTC. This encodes CSASLAGGPYNEQFF.

The CDR3 reads CSVRTTGQESPLHF. CDR3 DNA: TGCAGCGTTCGGACGACAGGGCAGGAGTCACCCCTCCACTTT. V and J are TRBV29-1 and TRBJ1-6; 7 positions agree with TRBD1. The V gene's germline CDR1 is SQVTM and CDR2 ANQGSEA. The CDR3 is made up of 14 amino acids. V was clipped by 5 bases and J by 10 bases; unmatched bases: 11.

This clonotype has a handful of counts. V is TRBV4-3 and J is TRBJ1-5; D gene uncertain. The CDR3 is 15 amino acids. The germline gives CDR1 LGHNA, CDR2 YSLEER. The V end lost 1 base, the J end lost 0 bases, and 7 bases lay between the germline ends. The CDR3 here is CASSQVAGSNQPQHF. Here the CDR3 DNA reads TGCGCCAGCAGCCAAGTGGCCGGTAGCAATCAGCCCCAGCATTTT.

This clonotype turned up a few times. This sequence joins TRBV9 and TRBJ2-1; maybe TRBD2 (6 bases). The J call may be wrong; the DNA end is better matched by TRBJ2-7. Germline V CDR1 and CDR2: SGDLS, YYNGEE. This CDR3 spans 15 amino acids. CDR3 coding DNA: TGTGCCAGCAGCCCCCGGGAGAAGTCCTACAATGAGCAGTACTTC. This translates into CASSPREKSYNEQYF.

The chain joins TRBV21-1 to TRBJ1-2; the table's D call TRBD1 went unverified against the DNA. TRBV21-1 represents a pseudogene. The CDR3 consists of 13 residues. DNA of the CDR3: TGTGCCAGCAGCAGAACGACAGGGGCGCGCTACACCTTC. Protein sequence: CASSRTTGARYTF.

CDR3 bases: TGTGCCAGCAGTTTAGGCCTGACAGGGTTCACTGAAGCTTTCTTT. It translates to CASSLGLTGFTEAFF. V and J are TRBV12-3 or TRBV12-4 and TRBJ1-1; the match to TRBD1 covers 7 bases. This CDR3 region has 15 residues. J was trimmed by 4 bases and V by 1 base; bases with no gene match: 6.

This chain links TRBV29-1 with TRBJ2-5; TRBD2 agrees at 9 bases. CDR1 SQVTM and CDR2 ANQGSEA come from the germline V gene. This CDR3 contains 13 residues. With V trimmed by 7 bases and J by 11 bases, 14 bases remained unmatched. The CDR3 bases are TGCAGCGGAAGCGGGAGGAACTACAATGAGCAGTACTTC. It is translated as CSGSGRNYNEQYF.

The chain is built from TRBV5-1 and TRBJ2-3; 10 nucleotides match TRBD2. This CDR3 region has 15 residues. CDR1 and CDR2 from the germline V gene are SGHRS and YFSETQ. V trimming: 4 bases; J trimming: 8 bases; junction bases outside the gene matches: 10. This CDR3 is CASSALSGGAVTQYF. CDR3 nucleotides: TGCGCCAGCAGCGCCTTAAGCGGGGGGGCCGTTACGCAGTATTTT.

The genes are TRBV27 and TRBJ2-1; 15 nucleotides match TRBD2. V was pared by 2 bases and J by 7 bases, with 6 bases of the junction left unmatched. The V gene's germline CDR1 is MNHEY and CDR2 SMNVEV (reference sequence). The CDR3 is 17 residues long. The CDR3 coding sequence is TGTGCCAGCAGTTTAATGGGGGGACTAGCGGGAGGTAATGAGCAGTTCTTC. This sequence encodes CASSLMGGLAGGNEQFF.

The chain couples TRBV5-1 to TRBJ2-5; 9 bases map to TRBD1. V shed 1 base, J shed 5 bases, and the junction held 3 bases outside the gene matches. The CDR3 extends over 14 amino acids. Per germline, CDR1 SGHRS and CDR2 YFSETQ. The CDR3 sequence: CASSLTGGKETQYF. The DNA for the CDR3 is TGCGCCAGCAGCTTGACAGGGGGCAAGGAGACCCAGTACTTC. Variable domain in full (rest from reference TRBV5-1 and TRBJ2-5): KAGVTQTPRYLIKTRGQQVTLSCSPISGHRSVSWYQQTPGQGLQFLFEYFSETQRNKGNFPGRFSGRQFSNSRSEMNVSTLELGDSALYLCASSLTGGKETQYFGPGTRLLVL.

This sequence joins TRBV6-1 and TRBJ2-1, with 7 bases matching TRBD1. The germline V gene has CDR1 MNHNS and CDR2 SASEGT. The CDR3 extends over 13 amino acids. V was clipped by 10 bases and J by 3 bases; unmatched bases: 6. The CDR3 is CATRGGFYNEQFF. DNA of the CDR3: TGTGCCACCAGAGGGGGCTTCTACAATGAGCAGTTCTTC.

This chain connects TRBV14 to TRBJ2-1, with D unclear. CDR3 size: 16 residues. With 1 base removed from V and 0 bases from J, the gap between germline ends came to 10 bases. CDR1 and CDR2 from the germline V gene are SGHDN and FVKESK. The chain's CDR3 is CASSQGLTRSYNEQFF. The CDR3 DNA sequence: TGTGCCAGCAGCCAAGGATTGACTCGCTCCTACAATGAGCAGTTCTTC.

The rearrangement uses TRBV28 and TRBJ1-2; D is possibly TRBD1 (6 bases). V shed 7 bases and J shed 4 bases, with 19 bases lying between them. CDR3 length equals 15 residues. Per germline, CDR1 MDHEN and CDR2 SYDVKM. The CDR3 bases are TGTGCCAGCAATCCGGACAGACAATTTAGCTATGGCTACACCTTC. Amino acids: CASNPDRQFSYGYTF.

CDR3: CASRSDRGVGELFF. In nucleotides, the CDR3 is TGTGCCAGCAGATCGGACAGGGGAGTAGGGGAGCTGTTTTTT. V usage is TRBV12-3 or TRBV12-4 and J usage is TRBJ2-2; TRBD1 aligns across 9 bases. The CDR3 covers 14 residues. The V gene end was trimmed by 6 bases and the J gene end by 8 bases; junction bases not matched to a gene: 7.